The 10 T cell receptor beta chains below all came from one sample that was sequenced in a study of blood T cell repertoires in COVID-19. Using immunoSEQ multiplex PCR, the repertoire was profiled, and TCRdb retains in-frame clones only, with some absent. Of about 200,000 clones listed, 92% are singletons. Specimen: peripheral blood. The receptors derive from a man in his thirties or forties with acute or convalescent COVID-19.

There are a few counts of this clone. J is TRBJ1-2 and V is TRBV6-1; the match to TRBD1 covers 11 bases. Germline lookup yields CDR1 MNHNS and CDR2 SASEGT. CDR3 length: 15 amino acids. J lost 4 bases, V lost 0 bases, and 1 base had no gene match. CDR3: CASSEAGTGGYGYTF. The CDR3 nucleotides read TGTGCCAGCAGTGAAGCCGGGACAGGGGGCTATGGCTACACCTTC.

The CDR3: CASSPSGLAGDTQYF. As DNA, the CDR3 is TGTGCCAGCAGCCCCTCAGGACTAGCGGGAGATACGCAGTATTTT. This rearrangement joins TRBV27 to TRBJ2-3, with 11 bases that match TRBD2. There are 15 residues in the CDR3. Germline V gene sequence: CDR1 MNHEY, CDR2 SMNVEV (reference sequence). The V and J ends lost 6 bases and 5 bases, in that order; junction bases with no gene match: 7.

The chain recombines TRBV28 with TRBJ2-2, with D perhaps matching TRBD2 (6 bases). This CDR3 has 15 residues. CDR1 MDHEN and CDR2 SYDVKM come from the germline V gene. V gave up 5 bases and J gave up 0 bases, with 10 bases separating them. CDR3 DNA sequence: TGTGCCAGCAGTCTCGGGGGAGCGAACACCGGGGAGCTGTTTTTT. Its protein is CASSLGGANTGELFF.

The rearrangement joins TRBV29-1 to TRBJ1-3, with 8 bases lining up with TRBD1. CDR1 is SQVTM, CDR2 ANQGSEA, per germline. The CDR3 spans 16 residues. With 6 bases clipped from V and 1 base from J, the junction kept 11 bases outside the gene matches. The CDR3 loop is CSVSSRGRSSGNTIYF. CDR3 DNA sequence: TGCAGCGTCTCCTCCAGGGGGCGATCTTCTGGAAACACCATATATTTT.

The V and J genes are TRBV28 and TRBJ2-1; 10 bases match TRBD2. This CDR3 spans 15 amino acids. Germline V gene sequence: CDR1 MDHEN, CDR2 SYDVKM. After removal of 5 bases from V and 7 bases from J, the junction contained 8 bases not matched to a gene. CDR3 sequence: CASSPALAGVNEQFF. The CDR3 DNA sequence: TGTGCCAGCAGTCCCGCGCTAGCGGGGGTTAATGAGCAGTTCTTC.

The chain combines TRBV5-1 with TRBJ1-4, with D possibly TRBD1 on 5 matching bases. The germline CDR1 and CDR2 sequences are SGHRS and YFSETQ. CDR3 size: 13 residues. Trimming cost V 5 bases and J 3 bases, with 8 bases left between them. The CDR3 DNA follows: TGCGCCAGCAGACGGGACTCTAATGAAAAACTGTTTTTT. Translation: CASRRDSNEKLFF.

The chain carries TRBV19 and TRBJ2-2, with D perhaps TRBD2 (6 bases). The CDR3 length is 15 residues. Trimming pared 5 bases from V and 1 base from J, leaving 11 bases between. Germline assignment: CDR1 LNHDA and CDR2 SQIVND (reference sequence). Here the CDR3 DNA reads TGTGCCAGTAGTGCGGGACTGATGAACACCGGGGAGCTGTTTTTT. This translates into CASSAGLMNTGELFF.

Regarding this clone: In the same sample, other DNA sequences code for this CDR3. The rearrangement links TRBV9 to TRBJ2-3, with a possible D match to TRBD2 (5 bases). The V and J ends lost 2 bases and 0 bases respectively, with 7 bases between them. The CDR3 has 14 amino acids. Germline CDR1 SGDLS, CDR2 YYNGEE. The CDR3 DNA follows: TGTGCCAGCAGCGTCGGCGGGAGCACAGATACGCAGTATTTT. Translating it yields CASSVGGSTDTQYF. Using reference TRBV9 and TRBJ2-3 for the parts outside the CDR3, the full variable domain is DSGVTQTPKHLITATGQRVTLRCSPRSGDLSVYWYQQSLDQGLQFLIQYYNGEERAKGNILERFSAQQFPDLHSELNLSSLELGDSALYFCASSVGGSTDTQYFGPGTRLTVL.

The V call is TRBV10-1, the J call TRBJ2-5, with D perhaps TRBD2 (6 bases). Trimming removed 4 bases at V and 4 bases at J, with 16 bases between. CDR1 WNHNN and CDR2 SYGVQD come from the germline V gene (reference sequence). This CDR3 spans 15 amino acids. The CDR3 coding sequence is TGCGCCAGCAGTGGGGGTAGCGGTGGAGGAGAGACCCAGTACTTC. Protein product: CASSGGSGGGETQYF.

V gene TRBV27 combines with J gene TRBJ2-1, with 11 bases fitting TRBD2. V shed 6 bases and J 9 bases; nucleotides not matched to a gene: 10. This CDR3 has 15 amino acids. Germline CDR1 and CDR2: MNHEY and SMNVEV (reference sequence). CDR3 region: CASRTLAGGGGEQFF. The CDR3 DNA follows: TGTGCCAGCAGGACTCTAGCGGGAGGTGGCGGTGAGCAGTTCTTC.